The source of this TCR beta chain is a study of T cell clonotyping in hematopoietic cell transplantation. Note on this clone: Its antigen is still unknown.

Notes on the study in general: Broader posttransplant TCR repertoire diversity was predicted by graft donor and pretransplant recipient Inverse Simpson Index values. Pathologically expanded recipient clonotypes increased progressively from day 30 to day 180 as diversity fell.

The CDR3 runs to 15 residues. Germline CDR1 SGDLS, CDR2 YYNGEE. J lost 10 bases, V lost 3 bases, and 9 bases had no gene match. Here immunoSEQ multiplex PCR was the method, and the copy in TCRdb shows in-frame clones only, minus some. The table includes about 29,000 clones, more than 85% detected once. The genes are TRBV9 and TRBJ2-1; 11 nucleotides agree with TRBD2. This TCR was recovered from a female patient in her 50s who had an allogeneic stem cell transplant from a related donor, so the T cells may come from the graft donor. Some clones in this sample may be carry-over from other donors' samples. This specimen consisted of PBMCs, obtained 100 days after allogeneic stem cell transplant. This CDR3 reads CASSGGLAGGGEQFF. Written as DNA, the CDR3 is TGTGCCAGCAGCGGTGGACTAGCGGGTGGAGGGGAGCAGTTCTTC.